These 24 T cell receptor beta chains originate from one sample sequenced in a study of CD4 T cells in relation to SARS-CoV-2 and coronaviruses. Their antigens remain unidentified. Before the COVID-19 pandemic, during about 2011-2019, CD4+ T cells were taken from unexposed donors. Isolation of CD4+ T cells took place after less than 13 days in culture. Assay used: immunoSEQ multiplex PCR; TCRdb lists only in-frame clones, some missing. The sample has some 21,000 clones, more than 60% seen once. Material for sequencing was CD4+ T cells from PBMCs, cultured in vitro. All receptors derive from a human donor in good health.

The rearrangement links TRBV30 to TRBJ1-4; TRBD1 matches 7 bases. The CDR3 length is 14 residues. CDR1 and CDR2 from the germline V gene are GTSNPN and SVGIG (reference sequence). After removal of 0 bases from V and 8 bases from J, the junction contained 6 bases not matched to a gene. The CDR3 region is CAWSVRQGGEKLFF. CDR3 coding DNA: TGTGCCTGGAGTGTAAGGCAGGGGGGAGAAAAACTGTTTTTT.

This chain links TRBV2 with TRBJ2-5; tentatively, D is TRBD2 (5 bases). V was cut by 6 bases and J by 5 bases, with 13 bases left in between. CDR3 size: 13 residues. Germline V lookup: CDR1 SNHLY, CDR2 FYNNEI. The CDR3 DNA is TGTGCCAGCAGCCCCCCGGGGAGTGAGACCCAGTACTTC. Protein product: CASSPPGSETQYF.

This clone occurred once. CDR3 in DNA: TGTGCCAGCAGTGCCCGTAGTTCTAGGGGCTATAGCAATCAGCCCCAGCATTTT. Amino acid sequence: CASSARSSRGYSNQPQHF. The V call is TRBV6-1, the J call TRBJ1-5; a weak D match, TRBD1 (5 bases). CDR3 length: 18 residues. From germline, CDR1 is MNHNS and CDR2 SASEGT. The V end was cut by 4 bases, the J end by 0 bases, with 19 bases between.

The gene calls are TRBV11-2 and TRBJ2-2, with 9 bases identical to TRBD1. There are 14 residues in the CDR3. Germline CDR1 reads SGHAT; CDR2 reads FQNNGV. J gave up 7 bases and V 5 bases, and 5 bases lay outside the gene matches. CDR3 protein: CASSPDRGGGELFF. CDR3 bases: TGTGCCAGCAGCCCGGACAGGGGAGGCGGGGAGCTGTTTTTT.

This clone is a singleton in its sample. The rearrangement joins TRBV3-1 (or the pseudogene TRBV3-2) to TRBJ2-5, with 8 bases that match TRBD1. This CDR3 is 17 amino acids long. The junction had 10 bases not matched to a gene; V was cut back by 0 bases and J by 4 bases. The germline V gene has CDR1 LGHDT and CDR2 YNNKEL (reference sequence). The chain's CDR3 is CASSQEKAGGALETQYF. CDR3 DNA sequence: TGTGCCAGCAGCCAAGAAAAGGCAGGGGGCGCTTTAGAGACCCAGTACTTC.

V usage is TRBV20-1 and J usage is TRBJ2-3; 10 nucleotides match TRBD2. Germline V gene lookup returns CDR1 DFQATT and CDR2 SNEGSKA (reference sequence). This CDR3 has 18 amino acids. V gave up 3 bases and J gave up 3 bases; unmatched junction bases: 15. This chain's CDR3 is CSASLLAGVVGVTDTQYF. As DNA, the CDR3 is TGCAGTGCTAGTCTCCTAGCGGGAGTGGTTGGGGTAACAGATACGCAGTATTTT.

V gene TRBV6-1 combines with J gene TRBJ1-6, with D hard to call. Between the trimmed V and J ends, which lost 2 bases and 7 bases, there was a span of 12 bases. Germline CDR1 MNHNS, CDR2 SASEGT. CDR3 length: 15 residues. CDR3 DNA sequence: TGTGCCAGCAGTGAAACTAGCGTTGGAAATTCACCCCTCCACTTT. It yields the protein CASSETSVGNSPLHF.

In DNA form, the CDR3 reads TGTGCCACCAGTGATATACAGGGGAACACCGGGGAGCTGTTTTTT. This translates into CATSDIQGNTGELFF. The chain combines TRBV24-1 with TRBJ2-2; D possibly corresponds to TRBD1 (6 bases). The CDR3 consists of 15 residues. V shed 3 bases and J shed 1 base, with 8 bases lying between them. From germline, CDR1 is KGHDR and CDR2 SFDVKD.

V gene TRBV30 combines with J gene TRBJ1-6; 9 bases line up with TRBD1. Germline CDR1 GTSNPN, CDR2 SVGIG (reference sequence). CDR3 size: 14 residues. V gave up 3 bases and J gave up 9 bases; unmatched junction bases: 6. The CDR3 here is CAWRQQGASSPLHF. The CDR3 DNA is TGTGCCTGGAGACAACAGGGGGCTAGTTCACCCCTCCACTTT.

This chain joins TRBV7-3 and TRBJ2-3, with TRBD1 matching 7 bases. Germline V gene lookup returns CDR1 SGHTA and CDR2 FQGTGA. V shed 4 bases, J shed 6 bases, and the junction held 4 bases outside the gene matches. The CDR3 extends over 13 amino acids. DNA of the CDR3: TGTGCCAGCAGCTCTCAAGGGGGCGATACGCAGTATTTT. Its protein is CASSSQGGDTQYF.

This clone was seen a handful of times. The chain links TRBV10-1 to TRBJ1-6; D unclear. The CDR3 is 14 amino acids. Trimming shortened V by 0 bases and J by 9 bases, and 9 bases separated the two germline ends. Germline loops: CDR1 WNHNN, CDR2 SYGVQD (reference sequence). The DNA for the CDR3 is TGCGCCAGCAGTGAGTCTGGCAGGTCTTCACCCCTCCACTTT. This gives the protein CASSESGRSSPLHF.

The J gene is TRBJ2-1, the V gene TRBV15; D possibly corresponds to TRBD2 (7 bases). The V end lost 1 base, the J end lost 7 bases, and 14 bases lay between the germline ends. Germline V gene lookup returns CDR1 LNHNV and CDR2 YYDKDF (reference sequence). This CDR3 has 15 residues. The CDR3 spells CATSRGDTGGNEQFF. Written as DNA, the CDR3 is TGTGCCACCAGCAGAGGGGACACGGGGGGAAATGAGCAGTTCTTC.

This chain uses TRBV5-5 with TRBJ1-2; a possible D gene is TRBD1 (6 bases). Germline CDR1 reads SGHKS; CDR2 reads YYEKEE (reference sequence). Trimming pared 6 bases from V and 5 bases from J, leaving 23 bases between. The CDR3 totals 16 residues. CDR3 DNA: TGTGCCAGCACCAGACAACCCCGGGACATTAGATATGGCTACACCTTC. Its protein is CASTRQPRDIRYGYTF.

The chain joins TRBV6-5 to TRBJ2-7; 9 positions agree with TRBD2. The junction had 5 bases not matched to a gene; V was cut back by 7 bases and J by 1 base. Germline values: CDR1 MNHEY, CDR2 SVGAGI. The CDR3 runs to 14 residues. In DNA form, the CDR3 reads TGTGCCAGCAAGGCGGGAGGGCAATCCTACGAGCAGTACTTC. As protein: CASKAGGQSYEQYF.

This chain connects TRBV5-1 to TRBJ2-5, with TRBD1 as a possible D gene (6 bases). Trimming took 0 bases from V and 5 from J, leaving 14 bases between them. Germline lookup yields CDR1 SGHRS and CDR2 YFSETQ. The CDR3 has 15 residues. CDR3 DNA sequence: TGCGCCAGCAGCTTGGTCGGGACACCGGGGGAGACCCAGTACTTC. It yields the protein CASSLVGTPGETQYF.

CDR3 protein: CATKGSPREQYF. In DNA form, the CDR3 reads TGTGCCACCAAGGGGTCACCTAGAGAGCAGTACTTC. V is TRBV24-1 and J is TRBJ2-7, with a tentative D call TRBD1 (5 bases). V dropped 8 bases and J dropped 7 bases, with 14 bases sitting between them. The CDR3 loop spans 12 amino acids. The germline CDR1 and CDR2 sequences are KGHDR and SFDVKD.

The chain recombines TRBV12-5 with TRBJ1-2; tentatively, D is TRBD1 (5 bases). V was trimmed by 2 bases and J by 5 bases, leaving 18 bases between them. This CDR3 is 16 amino acids long. Germline V gene data show CDR1 as LGHNT and CDR2 as FRNRAP. The CDR3 here is CASGLLAGPRGYGYTF. The CDR3 nucleotides are TGTGCTAGTGGTTTGCTCGCGGGCCCACGGGGGTATGGCTACACCTTC.

This clone was seen a single time. This chain joins TRBV20-1 and TRBJ2-3, with 9 bases that match TRBD2. Per the germline V gene, CDR1 is DFQATT and CDR2 is SNEGSKA (reference sequence). This CDR3 has 17 amino acids. V gave up 3 bases and J gave up 3 bases; unmatched junction bases: 13. The CDR3: CSASSPHIAGVTDTQYF. The CDR3 coding sequence is TGCAGTGCTAGTTCTCCTCACATAGCGGGAGTGACAGATACGCAGTATTTT.

V is TRBV12-3 or TRBV12-4 and J is TRBJ2-1; unclear D gene. CDR3 size: 12 residues. Between the trimmed V and J ends, which lost 6 bases and 5 bases, there was a span of 8 bases. Here the CDR3 reads CASSMTHNEQFF. The CDR3 DNA reads as TGTGCCAGCAGCATGACCCACAATGAGCAGTTCTTC.

The chain is built from TRBV19 and TRBJ2-1; 14 bases align to TRBD2. This CDR3 spans 18 amino acids. V lost 4 bases, J lost 0 bases, and 5 bases stayed unmatched. The germline CDR1 and CDR2 sequences are LNHDA and SQIVND (reference sequence). The CDR3 DNA reads TGTGCCAGTAGTAAGGGACTAGCGGGAGCCCTCTCCTACAATGAGCAGTTCTTC. This sequence encodes CASSKGLAGALSYNEQFF.

This chain joins TRBV27 and TRBJ1-6, with D possibly matching TRBD1 (5 bases). CDR1 and CDR2 from the germline V gene are MNHEY and SMNVEV (reference sequence). The V end was cut by 7 bases, the J end by 6 bases, with 16 bases between. This CDR3 region has 15 residues. The CDR3 nucleotides are TGTGCCAGCACCGTCCCAGGGTTTTCTAATTCACCCCTCCACTTT. This gives the protein CASTVPGFSNSPLHF.

The rearrangement links TRBV19 to TRBJ2-1; tentative D call: TRBD1 (5 bases). This CDR3 has 13 amino acids. CDR1 and CDR2 from the germline V gene are LNHDA and SQIVND (reference sequence). V shed 6 bases and J shed 6 bases, with 12 bases lying between them. CDR3 DNA: TGTGCCAGTAGACCAGGGCCCCTCAATGAGCAGTTCTTC. Translation: CASRPGPLNEQFF.

The gene calls are TRBV10-3 and TRBJ2-3; 10 bases line up with TRBD2. Germline CDR1 ENHRY, CDR2 SYGVKD. The CDR3 totals 17 residues. V was pared by 0 bases and J by 0 bases, with 3 bases of the junction left unmatched. The CDR3 sequence is CAISESPSGSSTDTQYF. The DNA of the CDR3 is TGTGCCATCAGTGAGTCCCCTAGCGGGAGTAGCACAGATACGCAGTATTTT.

V is TRBV20-1 and J is TRBJ1-4; D is possibly TRBD1 (6 bases). The V gene's germline CDR1 is DFQATT and CDR2 SNEGSKA (reference sequence). The CDR3 totals 11 residues. Here the CDR3 reads CRTGSNEKLFF. As DNA, the CDR3 is TGCCGTACAGGGAGTAATGAAAAACTGTTTTTT.